At least ten counts were recorded for the clone carrying this T cell receptor beta chain. Its cognate antigen is unknown. The germline CDR1 and CDR2 sequences are SGHDN and FVKESK. The V gene lost 5 bases and the J gene lost 4 bases, with 6 bases spanning the gap. The CDR3 spans 12 residues. The study's library attached unique molecular identifiers to single cDNA molecules. TCRdb used MiXCR to reprocess the RACE reads, holding one entry per CDR3 protein. This sample has under 100,000 distinct CDR3 sequences, with about 9% found just once. This sample is drawn from a study of human T cells and chemical hapten exposure. Study observations and caveats: There was alopecia in the donors, so their immune response may differ from that of healthy people.

The time point: pre-sensitization, week 0. Treatment here: therapeutic diphenylcyclopropenone sensitization with weekly scalp DPC. Non-pregnant alopecia patients aged 18 to 70, suitable for DPC therapy. Researchers extracted total RNA from unfractionated whole blood. The receptor's source is a man aged 35 to 55 with alopecia areata. Some clones in this sample may be carry-over from other donors' samples. The specimen was whole blood, collected in connection with sensitization to the hapten diphenylcyclopropenone (DPC). V is TRBV14 and J is TRBJ2-1; TRBD2 is a possible D gene (5 bases). The CDR3 DNA reads as TGTGCCAGCAGCAGAGGGTACAATGAGCAGTTCTTC. Amino acid sequence: CASSRGYNEQFF.